This T cell receptor (beta chain) was identified during a study of response to subunit inactivated influenza vaccine (dated by TCRdb to the late 2010s). Broadly, across the study: The study used deep quantitative T cell receptor repertoire profiling to track responses to a trivalent subunit inactivated influenza vaccine.

Taken from cysteine to phenylalanine, the CDR3 has 14 residues. This entry keeps only the CDR3 DNA: 42 bases, framed from base 1. Relative to germline, V is 0 bases shorter and J is 3 bases shorter, with 10 bases between their ends. The CDR1 and CDR2 encoded by the germline V gene are SGHRS and YFSETQ. The protocol used for the library was RT-PCR. TCRdb lists the instrument as Illumina HiSeq 2500. TCRdb's own reprocessing of the public reads used fastp at Q25 and MiXCR and kept productive beta chains. When rows share a CDR3 protein, they turn into one entry using the most common DNA and genes. In all, the sample holds more than 700,000 distinct CDR3 sequences, and 21% of those were seen once. Roughly a tenth of the sample is in the top ten clones. On this clonotype: Its cognate antigen has yet to be identified. No quality values exist for individual bases; no much larger clone is one base distant.

Results the study describes overall, beyond this receptor: It was suggested by the authors that each seasonal influenza vaccination may recruit only a limited number of new T cells.

The sequencing here drew on PBMCs from blood, taken roughly 5 days after vaccination. The chain couples TRBV5-1 to TRBJ2-7; the D gene is not confidently resolved. This receptor was obtained from a man aged 50-60 years who received an inactivated influenza vaccine. Donor details come from another sample of the same person, matched by shared clones. The CDR3 has the sequence CASSLAATRYEQYF. The sequence in DNA is TGCGCCAGCAGCTTGGCTGCGACCCGCTACGAGCAGTACTTC.